The sequence of this T cell receptor beta chain was determined in a study of T-cell reconstitution after alpha-beta-depleted transplantation in children. Unique molecular identifiers featured in how the TCRbeta library was prepared. Via MiXCR, TCRdb re-called the PCR reads, giving one row per CDR3 protein. This table has some 550,000 distinct CDR3 sequences, around 23% appearing once. The CDR3 loop spans 15 amino acids. V lost 6 bases and J lost 5, with 19 bases in between. This specimen consisted of PBMCs, mostly from graft donor cells, obtained 360 days after TCRalphabeta/CD19-depleted stem cell transplant. The chain links TRBV12-3 or TRBV12-4 to TRBJ2-5, with a tentative D call TRBD1 (7 bases). This clonotype was obtained from a boy under three years old who had a stem cell transplant for acute myeloid leukemia, so the T cells may come from the graft donor. CDR3 residues: CASSAGTVRGETQYF. CDR3 sequence (DNA): TGTGCCAGCAGCGCTGGGACAGTCCGGGGGGAGACCCAGTACTTC.